This T cell receptor (beta chain) was found in a study of shared clonotypes between healthy human individuals. As for this clone: What it binds is unknown. The same CDR3 also results from other DNA sequences found in this sample.

Study observations and caveats: The represented genetic and exposure-history diversity was limited by the small number of donors.

All donors were healthy HIV-negative adults lacking recent acute infections or vaccinations. CD45RA+ naive and CD45RA-negative memory subsets were separated from CD4+ cells. Replicate sorted-subset PCRs were loaded with around 200 ng DNA, roughly 33,000 T cell genomes. Sequenced by immunoSEQ multiplex PCR; TCRdb stores in-frame clones only, minus some. The table records about 980,000 clones, about 80% of them present only once. CDR1 is SGDLS, CDR2 YYNGEE, per germline. Trimming left V 0 bases short and J 0 bases short, with 7 bases between. The CDR3 extends over 15 amino acids. The rearrangement uses TRBV9 and TRBJ2-1; D may be TRBD2 (5 bases). This TCR came from a man between 18 and 29 years old in good health. The sample consisted of memory CD4+ T cells sorted from blood. As for subset: CD45RA-negative fraction. The CDR3 region is CASSVDGGSYNEQFF. The CDR3 DNA follows: TGTGCCAGCAGCGTAGATGGAGGCTCCTACAATGAGCAGTTCTTC.